Below, one TCR beta chain is given with its context. Its antigen is not identified. The data originate from a study of shared clonotypes between healthy human individuals. General study findings and limits: Estimated richness was generally greater in naive than memory subsets.

Terminally differentiated effector memory CD45RA+ cells were left out of the naive CD8 fraction, which was CD45RO-negative and positively selected for CCR7. The study enrolled healthy HIV-negative adults without recent acute infections or vaccinations as donors. The CDR3 is made up of 13 amino acids. The junction had 2 bases not matched to a gene; V was cut back by 5 bases and J by 5 bases. The germline V gene has CDR1 MNHEY and CDR2 SVGAGI. Genomic DNA from each subset was divided evenly over several immunoSEQ plates. The data were produced by immunoSEQ multiplex PCR, yet TCRdb's version contains in-frame clones alone and is incomplete. The sample shows 600,000 or so clones, approximately 95% of them seen only once.

The specimen sequenced was naive CD8+ T cells sorted from blood. The V and J genes are TRBV6-5 and TRBJ1-1; 10 positions match TRBD1. This clonotype originated in a young woman in good health. The CDR3 DNA reads TGTGCCAGCAGTGACAGGGGGCGAACTGAAGCTTTCTTT. Residues: CASSDRGRTEAFF.